Presented here are 3 T cell receptor beta chains from one specimen sequenced in a study of technical replicates of blood from several donors (dated by TCRdb to 2016 to 2017). The method was the immunoSEQ multiplex PCR assay. This is the immuneACCESS table as TCRdb keeps it, with only in-frame sequences that have V and J called. A part of the clones is gone; compared with another copy, unresolved V genes explain less than half, and the rest is unexplained. Within this sample are tens of thousands of clones, with 90% to 95% of them counted one time only. The ten largest clonotypes hold around 4.6% of the sample. Sequenced sample: PBMCs. The receptors were gathered from a human donor in good health. Some clones in this sample may be carry-over from other donors' samples.

This chain joins TRBV25-1 and TRBJ2-1, with 10 bases fitting TRBD1. CDR1 is MGHDK, CDR2 SYGVNS, per germline. There are 15 residues in the CDR3. Trimming removed 7 bases from V and 7 bases from J; junction bases left unmatched: 10. The CDR3 DNA follows: TGTGCCAGCACCCCGGGGGACAGGGGTGTGAATGAGCAGTTCTTC. Translated: CASTPGDRGVNEQFF.

This chain links TRBV9 with TRBJ2-2, with D possibly being TRBD2 (6 bases). The germline gives CDR1 SGDLS, CDR2 YYNGEE. Trimming removed 0 bases from V and 6 bases from J, with 9 bases in between. CDR3 size: 14 residues. CDR3 nucleotide sequence: TGTGCCAGCAGCGTAGCTACGGGGGCCGGGGAGCTGTTTTTT. As protein: CASSVATGAGELFF. Together with reference TRBV9 and TRBJ2-2, the CDR3 gives the full variable domain: DSGVTQTPKHLITATGQRVTLRCSPRSGDLSVYWYQQSLDQGLQFLIQYYNGEERAKGNILERFSAQQFPDLHSELNLSSLELGDSALYFCASSVATGAGELFFGEGSRLTVL.

The chain is built from TRBV12-5 and TRBJ2-7; 10 bases fit TRBD1. Germline assignment: CDR1 LGHNT and CDR2 FRNRAP. J gave up 1 base and V 8 bases, and 8 bases lay outside the gene matches. The CDR3 consists of 15 residues. This CDR3 is CASRPGGQGSYEQYF. CDR3 sequence (DNA): TGTGCTAGTAGACCGGGGGGACAGGGGTCCTACGAGCAGTACTTC.